The 17 T cell receptor beta chains reported below all come from one sample, sequenced in a study of T-cell reconstitution after alpha-beta-depleted transplantation in children. Unique molecular identifiers were used to barcode this TCRbeta library. TCRdb re-analysed the PCR reads in MiXCR, keeping a single row per CDR3 protein. The data hold some 350,000 distinct CDR3 sequences, with 15% to 20% observed a single time. Sample: PBMCs, mostly from graft donor cells, taken 360 days after TCRalphabeta/CD19-depleted stem cell transplant. The receptors originated from a male patient aged 2-15 years who had a stem cell transplant for acute lymphoblastic leukemia, so the T cells may come from the graft donor.

This clonotype was recorded many times. The rearrangement links TRBV20-1 to TRBJ2-1, with D uncertain. The CDR3 runs 17 residues. Trimming took off 1 base at V and 3 bases at J, with 19 bases between the two ends. CDR1 is DFQATT, CDR2 SNEGSKA, per germline (reference sequence). The DNA of the CDR3 is TGCAGTGCTAGAGTAGGTCTTGGACCATTCGGCTACAATGAGCAGTTCTTC. Protein sequence: CSARVGLGPFGYNEQFF.

This clonotype was recorded at least ten times. The chain employs TRBV24-1 and TRBJ2-5; 11 nucleotides align to TRBD2. The V and J ends lost 2 bases and 7 bases, in that order; junction bases with no gene match: 11. The CDR3 contains 17 residues. The germline CDR1 and CDR2 sequences are KGHDR and SFDVKD. The CDR3 DNA is TGTGCCACCAGTGATTCCGGAACTAGCGGGAGAATGGGGACCCAGTACTTC. It specifies CATSDSGTSGRMGTQYF.

CDR3 DNA: TGCGCCAGCAGCCAAGCTCTAGTTGCAGTCTACGAGCAGTACTTC. Translated, it gives CASSQALVAVYEQYF. This chain uses TRBV4-1 with TRBJ2-7; D remains unclear. Germline values: CDR1 MGHRA, CDR2 YSYEKL. The CDR3 loop spans 15 amino acids. V was trimmed by 1 base and J by 3 bases, leaving 13 bases between them.

This clonotype occurred many times. The J gene is TRBJ2-3, the V gene TRBV5-1, with TRBD2 identical over 8 bases. V trimming: 0 bases; J trimming: 1 base; junction bases outside the gene matches: 4. This CDR3 is built from 16 residues. Germline values: CDR1 SGHRS, CDR2 YFSETQ. The chain's CDR3 is CASSLAGGPGTDTQYF. CDR3 sequence (DNA): TGCGCCAGCAGCTTGGCGGGAGGGCCTGGCACAGATACGCAGTATTTT.

CDR3 DNA sequence: TGTGCCAGCAGCCAAGATCCCAGGGGCCGACAGCCCCAGCATTTT. It translates to CASSQDPRGRQPQHF. This chain connects TRBV4-2 to TRBJ1-5; the D gene is possibly TRBD1 (6 bases). The CDR3 has 15 amino acids. Germline loops: CDR1 LGHNA, CDR2 YNFKEQ. Trimming stripped 0 bases from V and 7 bases from J, with 13 bases between.

V is TRBV12-3 or TRBV12-4 and J is TRBJ2-7; D is uncertain. The CDR3 is made up of 13 amino acids. V lost 4 bases to trimming and J lost 2 bases, with 9 bases between them. The CDR3 DNA sequence: TGTGCCAGCAGTTCCCCAGATGCCTACGAGCAGTACTTC. It translates to CASSSPDAYEQYF.

V and J are TRBV29-1 and TRBJ2-1; no reliable D call. V lost 0 bases and J lost 1, with 10 bases in between. The germline CDR1 and CDR2 sequences are SQVTM and ANQGSEA. CDR3 length equals 15 residues. The CDR3 sequence is CSVEEAHRSYNEQFF. The CDR3 DNA follows: TGCAGCGTTGAAGAGGCGCACCGATCCTACAATGAGCAGTTCTTC.

This clonotype was counted at least ten times. The gene calls are TRBV15 and TRBJ2-1, with 9 bases aligning to TRBD2. V dropped 6 bases and J dropped 5; count of bases not matched to a gene: 8. The CDR3 is 15 residues long. CDR1 and CDR2 from the germline V gene are LNHNV and YYDKDF (reference sequence). Here the CDR3 DNA reads TGTGCCACCAGTCCTACCTTAGCGGGAGACAATGAGCAGTTCTTC. Translated: CATSPTLAGDNEQFF.

This clonotype occurred a few times. The V and J genes are TRBV6-1 and TRBJ2-4; D may match TRBD1 or TRBD2 (5 bases each). V was pared by 5 bases and J by 2 bases, with 10 bases between. CDR3 size: 14 residues. Germline loops: CDR1 MNHNS, CDR2 SASEGT. The CDR3 bases are TGTGCCAGCAGTCCTGTGGGACCCAAAAACATTCAGTACTTC. It encodes CASSPVGPKNIQYF.

This clonotype was recorded a few times. The chain employs TRBV12-3 or TRBV12-4 and TRBJ2-2; 9 nucleotides align to TRBD1. The trim removed 5 bases at V and 6 bases at J, leaving 10 bases unmatched. The CDR3 sequence is 16 residues long. CDR3 loop: CASSSGTGLGPGELFF. Here the CDR3 DNA reads TGTGCCAGCAGTAGCGGGACAGGGCTTGGTCCCGGGGAGCTGTTTTTT.

This clonotype was counted many times. The genes are TRBV11-2 and TRBJ2-1; D is uncertain. CDR3 size: 13 residues. Between the trimmed V and J ends, which lost 0 bases and 6 bases, there was a span of 6 bases. Germline CDR1 SGHAT, CDR2 FQNNGV. CDR3 bases: TGTGCCAGCAGCTTAGATAGAGTCAATGAGCAGTTCTTC. Its translation: CASSLDRVNEQFF.

This clonotype was seen at least ten times. This chain joins TRBV5-1 and TRBJ2-7; D may be TRBD1 (5 bases). V lost 5 bases and J 6 bases, leaving 21 bases between the germline ends. Germline CDR1 is SGHRS and CDR2 is YFSETQ. This CDR3 is built from 15 residues. CDR3 loop: CASSDRRNLRGEQYF. The CDR3, as DNA: TGCGCCAGCAGTGACAGAAGAAATCTAAGGGGCGAGCAGTACTTC.

The chain couples TRBV28 to TRBJ1-1; D not resolved. V was cut by 10 bases and J by 0 bases, with 9 bases left in between. Germline assignment: CDR1 MDHEN and CDR2 SYDVKM. This CDR3 has 12 amino acids. The CDR3 sequence: CATTSMNTEAFF. For the CDR3, the DNA is TGTGCCACCACTTCCATGAACACTGAAGCTTTCTTT.

This clonotype was picked up many times. The chain joins TRBV7-6 to TRBJ2-7; perhaps TRBD2 as D (6 bases). V was pared by 3 bases and J by 5 bases, with 11 bases between. Per germline, CDR1 SGHVS and CDR2 FNYEAQ. There are 13 residues in the CDR3. The CDR3 nucleotides read TGTGCCAGCAGCTTGGGGGGATTTGACGAGCAGTACTTC. Translated, it gives CASSLGGFDEQYF.

The CDR3 reads CSARGPTSEGYNEQFF. As DNA, the CDR3 is TGCAGTGCTAGAGGCCCGACTAGCGAGGGATACAATGAGCAGTTCTTC. V gene TRBV20-1 combines with J gene TRBJ2-1, with TRBD2 matching 8 bases. Germline CDR1 reads DFQATT; CDR2 reads SNEGSKA (reference sequence). J gave up 4 bases and V 1 base, and 9 bases lay outside the gene matches. The CDR3 has 16 residues.

This clonotype was recorded at least ten times. A single base separates this from a much larger clone, so it may be a read error. V is TRBV6-2 or TRBV6-3 and J is TRBJ2-5; D uncertain. Germline V gives CDR1 MNHEY, CDR2 SVGEGT. The CDR3 extends over 11 amino acids. V was trimmed by 4 bases and J by 5 bases, leaving 5 bases between them. The CDR3 coding sequence is TGTGCCAGCAGTTTTGCGGAGACCCAGTACTTC. This translates into CASSFAETQYF.

This clonotype was observed once. The genes are TRBV12-3 or TRBV12-4 and TRBJ2-4; D is perhaps TRBD2 (5 bases). The V gene lost 10 bases and the J gene lost 3 bases, with 13 bases spanning the gap. The CDR3 covers 13 residues. CDR3 DNA sequence: TGTGCCACCAGGCGGACTGTCAAAAACATTCAGTACTTC. Residues: CATRRTVKNIQYF.